The 23 T cell receptor beta chains given below trace back to one sample, sequenced in a study of shared clonotypes between healthy human individuals (TCRdb year 2020). Library construction relied on the immunoSEQ multiplex PCR assay. As stored in TCRdb, this immuneACCESS dataset retains in-frame rearrangements with V and J assigned. A fraction of the clones does not appear; measured against another copy, unresolved V genes explain less than half of the discrepancy, and the remainder lacks a known reason. The sample table contains 2 million to 2.5 million clones; only one count was recorded for 95% of them. The ten largest clones represent roughly 0.13% of the sample. What was sequenced was naive CD4+ T cells sorted from blood. The cell subset or site label on this specimen signifies: CD45RA+ positively selected. Source of these receptors: a man between 18 and 29 years old in good health.

The rearrangement joins TRBV30 to TRBJ2-1, with D tentatively TRBD1 (6 bases). The CDR3 sequence is 14 residues long. CDR1 and CDR2 (germline): GTSNPN, SVGIG (reference sequence). With 6 bases removed from V and 0 bases from J, the gap between germline ends came to 12 bases. The CDR3 loop reads CACTDRSSYNEQFF. The CDR3 DNA is TGTGCCTGCACCGACAGGAGCTCCTACAATGAGCAGTTCTTC. Drawing the rest from reference TRBV30 and TRBJ2-1, the complete variable domain is SQTIHQWPATLVQPVGSPLSLECTVEGTSNPNLYWYRQAAGRGLQLLFYSVGIGQISSEVPQNLSASRPQDRQFILSSKKLLLSDSGFYLCACTDRSSYNEQFFGPGTRLTVL.

This clone was found once. The chain links TRBV6-5 to TRBJ1-1, with 7 nucleotides matching TRBD1. Trimming at V came to 5 bases and at J to 11 bases, leaving 17 bases not matched to a gene. The germline gives CDR1 MNHEY, CDR2 SVGAGI. This CDR3 region has 15 residues. CDR3: CASSASGRDSRMAFF. CDR3 bases: TGTGCCAGCAGTGCCTCGGGGCGGGACAGTAGGATGGCTTTCTTT.

The V gene is TRBV5-1, the J gene TRBJ2-7; D ambiguous. This CDR3 contains 13 residues. V gave up 1 base and J gave up 0 bases, with 5 bases separating them. Per the germline V gene, CDR1 is SGHRS and CDR2 is YFSETQ. In nucleotides, the CDR3 is TGCGCCAGCAGCTTGTTTGGCTCCTACGAGCAGTACTTC. It specifies CASSLFGSYEQYF.

This chain links TRBV10-1 with TRBJ2-7; tentatively, D is TRBD1 (6 bases). V was pared by 6 bases and J by 3 bases, with 12 bases between. This CDR3 region has 13 residues. The germline V gene has CDR1 WNHNN and CDR2 SYGVQD (reference sequence). Written as DNA, the CDR3 is TGCGCCAGCAGCCTAGAACAGGGCTACGAGCAGTACTTC. Protein: CASSLEQGYEQYF.

This chain links TRBV2 with TRBJ2-3, with TRBD2 matching over 14 bases. J gave up 1 base and V 6 bases, and 3 bases lay outside the gene matches. The CDR3 is 16 amino acids. Germline values: CDR1 SNHLY, CDR2 FYNNEI. Here the CDR3 reads CASSGGLAGGTDTQYF. CDR3 nucleotides: TGTGCCAGCAGCGGGGGACTAGCGGGGGGCACAGATACGCAGTATTTT.

CDR3 bases: TGCGCCAGCAGCCAAGTGGTACCTCTCTCACCCCTCCACTTT. Amino acid sequence: CASSQVVPLSPLHF. The chain recombines TRBV4-1 with TRBJ1-6; no definite D call. Trimming removed 1 base at V and 10 bases at J, with 11 bases between. CDR3 length: 14 residues. Germline loops: CDR1 MGHRA, CDR2 YSYEKL.

The gene calls are TRBV10-3 and TRBJ1-3; 8 bases align to TRBD1. CDR1 and CDR2 from the germline V gene are ENHRY and SYGVKD. The CDR3 loop spans 17 amino acids. J gave up 3 bases and V 7 bases, and 14 bases lay outside the gene matches. CDR3 bases: TGTGCCATCAAAGCAGAGAGGACAGGGACGCGTGGAAACACCATATATTTT. Amino acids: CAIKAERTGTRGNTIYF.

This chain joins TRBV19 and TRBJ2-2, with 14 bases matching TRBD2. Trimming took 7 bases from V and 4 from J; bases not matched to a gene: 8. This CDR3 has 17 amino acids. The germline V gene has CDR1 LNHDA and CDR2 SQIVND (reference sequence). Here the CDR3 DNA reads TGTGCCAGTAAGACTAGCGGGAGGGCCCTTAGCACCGGGGAGCTGTTTTTT. It yields the protein CASKTSGRALSTGELFF.

This clone was detected only once. The chain is built from TRBV6-5 and TRBJ1-6; no definite D call. Germline values: CDR1 MNHEY, CDR2 SVGAGI. The CDR3 runs to 15 residues. The V end was cut by 6 bases, the J end by 5 bases, with 14 bases between. Here the CDR3 DNA reads TGTGCCAGCAGGGGCGGGAGTTGGAATAATTCACCCCTCCACTTT. Amino acid sequence: CASRGGSWNNSPLHF.

V usage is TRBV18 and J usage is TRBJ1-2; 7 bases align to TRBD1. The CDR3 has 13 residues. Trimming cost V 4 bases and J 4 bases; bases outside gene matches: 3. The germline V gene encodes CDR1 KGHSH and CDR2 LQKENI. In nucleotides, the CDR3 is TGTGCCAGCTCACTGGACAGGAGCTATGGCTACACCTTC. This sequence encodes CASSLDRSYGYTF.

The V call is TRBV29-1, the J call TRBJ1-1; D is ambiguous. CDR3 length: 10 amino acids. Trimming cost V 1 base and J 11 bases, with 8 bases left between them. Germline loops: CDR1 SQVTM, CDR2 ANQGSEA. The CDR3 coding sequence is TGCAGCGTTGAAGGTAGTGGGGCTTTCTTT. Encoded protein: CSVEGSGAFF.

This CDR3 is CASSSTGPGNTIYF. CDR3 in DNA: TGTGCCAGCAGCTCGACAGGGCCTGGAAACACCATATATTTT. This chain connects TRBV7-2 to TRBJ1-3; TRBD1 agrees at 7 bases. CDR3 size: 14 residues. V trimming: 4 bases; J trimming: 2 bases; junction bases outside the gene matches: 2. Per the germline V gene, CDR1 is SGHTA and CDR2 is FQGNSA.

This clone was seen just once. Other DNA sequences in the same sample also yield this CDR3. V is TRBV9 and J is TRBJ2-7; 11 bases line up with TRBD1. This CDR3 contains 15 residues. Trimming at V came to 3 bases and at J to 1 base, leaving 3 bases not matched to a gene. Germline V gene sequence: CDR1 SGDLS, CDR2 YYNGEE. Written as DNA, the CDR3 is TGTGCCAGCAGCGGAGGACAGGGGGCTTCCTACGAGCAGTACTTC. Protein sequence: CASSGGQGASYEQYF.

V and J are TRBV27 and TRBJ1-2, with D possibly being TRBD1 (6 bases). Germline V gene sequence: CDR1 MNHEY, CDR2 SMNVEV (reference sequence). This CDR3 region has 15 residues. Trimming took 6 bases from V and 0 from J, leaving 14 bases between them. CDR3 amino acids: CASSPGQLPNYGYTF. CDR3 coding DNA: TGTGCCAGCAGCCCGGGACAACTTCCTAACTATGGCTACACCTTC.

The V gene is TRBV13, the J gene TRBJ2-7; 7 positions agree with TRBD1. Germline lookup yields CDR1 PRHDT and CDR2 FYEKMQ (reference sequence). Trimming cost V 4 bases and J 0 bases; bases outside gene matches: 6. The CDR3 consists of 15 residues. The CDR3 sequence is CASSYGDRVSYEQYF. The CDR3 bases are TGTGCCAGCAGCTACGGCGACAGGGTCTCCTACGAGCAGTACTTC.

The chain joins TRBV6-5 to TRBJ1-5; 9 nucleotides match TRBD1. The germline V gene has CDR1 MNHEY and CDR2 SVGAGI. With 4 bases clipped from V and 4 bases from J, the junction kept 8 bases outside the gene matches. The CDR3 is made up of 16 amino acids. The CDR3 sequence: CASSSTGGKANQPQHF. CDR3 nucleotides: TGTGCCAGCAGTTCAACAGGGGGCAAAGCGAATCAGCCCCAGCATTTT.

This sequence joins TRBV7-2 and TRBJ2-1, with D possibly matching TRBD2 (6 bases). CDR1 is SGHTA, CDR2 FQGNSA, per germline. Trimming cost V 5 bases and J 12 bases, with 17 bases left between them. CDR3 length: 13 residues. Written as DNA, the CDR3 is TGTGCCAGCAGCACCGGGACTCTGAGGGGGCAGTTCTTC. Translation: CASSTGTLRGQFF.

This chain connects TRBV4-3 to TRBJ2-7; 10 bases match TRBD1. The CDR3 runs to 16 residues. Germline V gives CDR1 LGHNA, CDR2 YSLEER. V was clipped by 0 bases and J by 5 bases; unmatched bases: 7. CDR3 nucleotides: TGCGCCAGCAGCCAAGATACCGGGACAGGGGTCGACGAGCAGTACTTC. Encoded protein: CASSQDTGTGVDEQYF.

The V call is TRBV30, the J call TRBJ2-2, with a tentative D call TRBD2 (6 bases). This CDR3 spans 15 amino acids. Trimming removed 6 bases at V and 0 bases at J, with 14 bases between. Germline CDR1 GTSNPN, CDR2 SVGIG (reference sequence). CDR3 nucleotide sequence: TGTGCCTGTCCTAGTGGGGGGACGAACACCGGGGAGCTGTTTTTT. Protein product: CACPSGGTNTGELFF.

Notes on this clone: This specimen includes other DNA sequences encoding the same CDR3. The chain has TRBV5-1 and TRBJ2-7, with TRBD1 matching 9 bases. The trim removed 4 bases at V and 2 bases at J, leaving 4 bases unmatched. CDR1 is SGHRS, CDR2 YFSETQ, per germline. This CDR3 spans 14 amino acids. CDR3 loop: CASSTGTGPYEQYF. CDR3 DNA sequence: TGCGCCAGCAGCACCGGGACAGGGCCCTACGAGCAGTACTTC.

V gene TRBV21-1 combines with J gene TRBJ1-2; the table assigns TRBD1, which was not confirmed against the DNA. TRBV21-1 is a known pseudogene. The CDR3 is made up of 13 amino acids. CDR3 in amino acids: CASPTGSDYGYTF. In DNA, the CDR3 is TGTGCCAGCCCAACAGGGTCGGACTATGGCTACACCTTC.

V usage is TRBV5-1 and J usage is TRBJ1-3, with D maybe TRBD1 (5 bases). Germline assignment: CDR1 SGHRS and CDR2 YFSETQ. The germline V and J ends were trimmed by 0 bases and 4 bases, with 11 bases remaining between them. This CDR3 region has 15 residues. Written as DNA, the CDR3 is TGCGCCAGCAGCTTGGATTCGGGGGTCGGAAACACCATATATTTT. Translation gives CASSLDSGVGNTIYF.

J is TRBJ2-5 and V is TRBV28, with TRBD1 identical over 8 bases. Germline V gene lookup returns CDR1 MDHEN and CDR2 SYDVKM. This CDR3 comprises 14 residues. J gave up 3 bases and V 5 bases, and 5 bases lay outside the gene matches. The CDR3 nucleotides read TGTGCCAGCAGTGGACAGGGCTACAAAGAGACCCAGTACTTC. It translates to CASSGQGYKETQYF.